These T cell receptor beta chains were read from a single sample in a study of beta chain features in type 1 diabetes. Measured with immunoSEQ multiplex PCR; TCRdb has only the in-frame clones, and not every one. Found here are about 42,000 clones, 50% of them singletons; the top ten hold 0.2% to 0.3%. The sequencing sample was made of stem cell memory CD4+ T cells from blood. Receptor source: a woman aged 25 to 39 in good health. Each CDR3 is given with its conserved first and last residue. A D gene is named only where the DNA matches it firmly. Not every row has a clone size; where given, it reads once, few, many or a size class.

v_gene	j_gene	d_gene	abundance	CDR3nt	CDR3aa
TRBV18	TRBJ2-1	-	-	TGTGCCAGCTCACGACTAGAAGGGGACAATGAGCAGTTCTTC	CASSRLEGDNEQFF
TRBV6-1	TRBJ1-1	-	-	TGTGCCAGCAGTGAACGGGGGACTGGTGGCACTGAAGCTTTCTTT	CASSERGTGGTEAFF
TRBV25-1	TRBJ2-7	TRBD1	-	TGTGCCAGCAGTCAACAGGGGGCCTCCTACGAGCAGTACTTC	CASSQQGASYEQYF
TRBV7-9	TRBJ2-7	-	-	TGTGCCAGCAGCTTAGCGGGAGCGCCGAATGAGCAGTACTTC	CASSLAGAPNEQYF
TRBV28	TRBJ1-2	-	-	TGTGCCAGCATTGGGGGGGGACAACGCGATCTTAACTATGGCTACACCTTC	CASIGGGQRDLNYGYTF
TRBV7-2	TRBJ2-5	-	-	TGTGCCAGCAGCCCTAGCGCCCCTCTAGCGCAAGAGACCCAGTACTTC	CASSPSAPLAQETQYF
TRBV19	TRBJ2-1	-	-	TGTGCCAGTAGTATCCTGGTTCAGGCGTCACGGAATGAGCAGTTCTTC	CASSILVQASRNEQFF
TRBV28	TRBJ1-1	-	once	TGTGCCAGCAGTCCGGGGGGGGAGGAAACGAACACTGAAGCTTTCTTT	CASSPGGEETNTEAFF
TRBV9	TRBJ2-7	TRBD2	once	TGTGCCAGCAGCGGAACTAGCGGCGCGTCCTACGAGCAGTACTTC	CASSGTSGASYEQYF
TRBV6-5	TRBJ2-4	-	-	TGTGCCAGCAGCACTCCAGGGTTAGCCAAAAACATTCAGTACTTC	CASSTPGLAKNIQYF
TRBV20-1	TRBJ2-3	-	-	TGCAGTGCTAGGGCGGCAGATACGCAGTATTTT	CSARAADTQYF
TRBV7-3	TRBJ2-1	TRBD2	-	TGTGCCAGCAGCTCCCCTCCGGGAGGACTCAATGAGCAGTTCTTC	CASSSPPGGLNEQFF
TRBV28	TRBJ2-7	-	-	TGTGCCAGCAGCCGTACTGAATACGAGCAGTACTTC	CASSRTEYEQYF
TRBV10-3	TRBJ2-1	-	-	TGTGCCATCAGTGAGGACCAGCGAGAAGACAATGAGCAGTTCTTC	CAISEDQREDNEQFF
TRBV7-3	TRBJ2-3	TRBD2	few	TGTGCCAGCAGCCTCGCCCCCATAGCGGGAGGAGGGGCGGATACGCAGTATTTT	CASSLAPIAGGGADTQYF
TRBV28	TRBJ2-2	-	once	TGTGCCAGCAGTAAGGGAGAAGGGAACACCGGGGAGCTGTTTTTT	CASSKGEGNTGELFF
TRBV7-2	TRBJ2-1	-	few	TGTGCCAGCAGCTTAGCCGCGGGAAGCAATGAGCAGTTCTTC	CASSLAAGSNEQFF